This TCR beta chain emerged from a study of cytotoxic CD8 clonotypes in ibrutinib-treated CLL. Profiled with immunoSEQ multiplex PCR; TCRdb holds only in-frame clones, not every one. The data hold 300,000 to 350,000 clones, with more than 65% observed a single time. This CDR3 is 12 amino acids long. Germline V lookup: CDR1 KGHSH, CDR2 LQKENI. V lost 3 bases and J lost 3, with 3 bases in between. The chain couples TRBV18 to TRBJ1-5; D not resolved. The receptor's source is a human donor with chronic lymphocytic leukemia. Material: PBMCs, obtained before ibrutinib treatment. The CDR3 coding sequence is TGTGCCAGCTCACCCTACAATCAGCCCCAGCATTTT. Its translation is CASSPYNQPQHF. Complete variable domain (other parts from reference TRBV18 and TRBJ1-5): NAGVMQNPRHLVRRRGQEARLRCSPMKGHSHVYWYRQLPEEGLKFMVYLQKENIIDESGMPKERFSAEFPKEGPSILRIQQVVRGDSAAYFCASSPYNQPQHFGDGTRLSIL.